This passage covers 2 T cell receptor beta chains from one sample sequenced in a study of molecular identifiers for immune sequencing clone quantification. One entry per CDR3 protein, called by TCRdb with MiXCR from the PCR reads. The repertoire holds 85,000 to 100,000 distinct CDR3 sequences, with 20% to 30% as singletons. Sequencing was performed on naive CD8+ T cells from blood, with Jurkat cell RNA spiked in. This sample's subset: FACS-sorted CD8+CD4-CCR7+CD45RA+ naive T cells. All receptors derive from a human donor in good health. Some libraries in this study had Jurkat cell RNA spiked in.

The chain combines TRBV12-3 or TRBV12-4 with TRBJ2-7; D gene unclear. This CDR3 spans 15 amino acids. The germline V and J ends were trimmed by 7 bases and 0 bases, with 16 bases remaining between them. Here the CDR3 DNA reads TGTGCCAGCACGCGGTGGCCACAGTCCTCCTACGAGCAGTACTTC. This sequence encodes CASTRWPQSSYEQYF.

The table lists this clonotype with many counts. This chain connects TRBV2 to TRBJ2-1, with 11 bases matching TRBD1. The germline CDR1 and CDR2 sequences are SNHLY and FYNNEI. CDR3 size: 13 residues. Trimming took 11 bases from V and 4 from J; bases not matched to a gene: 4. This CDR3 is CAGQGAGYNEQFF. Here the CDR3 DNA reads TGTGCCGGACAGGGGGCTGGATACAATGAGCAGTTCTTC.